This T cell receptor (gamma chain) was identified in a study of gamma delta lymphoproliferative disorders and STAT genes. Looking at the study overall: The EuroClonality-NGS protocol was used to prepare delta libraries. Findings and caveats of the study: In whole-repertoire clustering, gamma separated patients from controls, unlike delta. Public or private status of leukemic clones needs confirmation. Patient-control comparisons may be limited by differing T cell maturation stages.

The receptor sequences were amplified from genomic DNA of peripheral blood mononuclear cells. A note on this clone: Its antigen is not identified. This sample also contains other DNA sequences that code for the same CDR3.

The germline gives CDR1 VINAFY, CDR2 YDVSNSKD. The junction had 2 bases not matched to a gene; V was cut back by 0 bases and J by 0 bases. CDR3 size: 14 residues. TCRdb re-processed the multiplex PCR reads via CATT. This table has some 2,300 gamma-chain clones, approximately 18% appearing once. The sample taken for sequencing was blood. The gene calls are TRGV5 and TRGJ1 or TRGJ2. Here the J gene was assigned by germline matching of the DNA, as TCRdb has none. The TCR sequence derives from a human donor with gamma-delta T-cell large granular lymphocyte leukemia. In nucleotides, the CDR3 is TGTGCCACCTGGGACAGGCTGAATTATTATAAGAAACTCTTT. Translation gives CATWDRLNYYKKLF.